This T cell receptor (beta chain) came from a study of follicular helper T cells after annual influenza vaccination. Time point here: 2014-2015 season, pre-vaccination. Only in-frame clones appear in the TCRdb table, and some are missing; sequencing was by immunoSEQ multiplex PCR. The table has about 14,000 clones, roughly four fifths seen once. CDR3 length: 16 amino acids. Per the germline V gene, CDR1 is MNHNY and CDR2 is SVGAGI (reference sequence). With V trimmed by 11 bases and J by 5 bases, 18 bases remained unmatched. Sequenced here: CXCR5- memory CD4+ T cells sorted from blood, sampled on the day of influenza vaccination. The genes are TRBV6-6 and TRBJ2-7; 10 bases are a match to TRBD2. This clonotype originated in an adult who received the influenza vaccine. The CDR3 is CAAERGSGGSLHEQYF. DNA of the CDR3: TGTGCCGCAGAACGAGGTAGCGGGGGGTCCCTGCACGAGCAGTACTTC.